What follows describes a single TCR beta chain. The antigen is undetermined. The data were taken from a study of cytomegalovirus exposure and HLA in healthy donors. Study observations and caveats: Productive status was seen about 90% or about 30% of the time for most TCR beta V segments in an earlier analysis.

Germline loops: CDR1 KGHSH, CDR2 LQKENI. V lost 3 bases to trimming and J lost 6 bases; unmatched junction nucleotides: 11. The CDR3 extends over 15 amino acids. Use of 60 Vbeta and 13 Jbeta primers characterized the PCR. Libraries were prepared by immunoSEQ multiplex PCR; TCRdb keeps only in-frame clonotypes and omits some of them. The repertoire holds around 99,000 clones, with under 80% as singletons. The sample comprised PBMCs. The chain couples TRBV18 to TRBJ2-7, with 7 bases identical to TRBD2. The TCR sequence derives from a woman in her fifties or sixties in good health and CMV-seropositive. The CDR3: CASSPPGLGPGEQYF. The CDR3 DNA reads TGTGCCAGCTCACCCCCAGGACTAGGTCCCGGCGAGCAGTACTTC. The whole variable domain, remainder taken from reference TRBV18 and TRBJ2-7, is NAGVMQNPRHLVRRRGQEARLRCSPMKGHSHVYWYRQLPEEGLKFMVYLQKENIIDESGMPKERFSAEFPKEGPSILRIQQVVRGDSAAYFCASSPPGLGPGEQYFGPGTRLTVT.